The 23 T cell receptor beta chains in this list originate from one sample, sequenced in a study of ipilimumab plus nivolumab after autologous stem cell transplantation. Method: immunoSEQ multiplex PCR; TCRdb's copy keeps in-frame clones and lacks some. The table shows approximately 84,000 clones, with 83% occurring only once. The starting material was PBMCs, obtained in a trial of ipilimumab plus nivolumab as post-transplant consolidation. These receptor sequences come from a male donor with diffuse large B-cell lymphoma.

V gene TRBV29-1 combines with J gene TRBJ1-2; 8 bases line up with TRBD1. The CDR3 totals 13 residues. V dropped 6 bases and J dropped 3; count of bases not matched to a gene: 6. In germline, CDR1 is SQVTM, CDR2 ANQGSEA. CDR3 region: CSVRQGSDYGYTF. CDR3 nucleotide sequence: TGCAGCGTAAGACAGGGGTCGGACTATGGCTACACCTTC.

The chain couples TRBV7-3 to TRBJ2-3; D possibly corresponds to TRBD2 (6 bases). V dropped 1 base and J dropped 4 bases, with 12 bases sitting between them. The CDR3 sequence is 15 residues long. Looked up from germline, CDR1 is SGHTA and CDR2 is FQGTGA. DNA for the CDR3: TGTGCCAGCAGCTTAAACCCGGGAGTCTCAGATACGCAGTATTTT. It encodes CASSLNPGVSDTQYF. Variable domain in full (rest from reference TRBV7-3 and TRBJ2-3): GAGVSQTPSNKVTEKGKYVELRCDPISGHTALYWYRQSLGQGPEFLIYFQGTGAADDSGLPNDRFFAVRPEGSVSTLKIQRTERGDSAVYLCASSLNPGVSDTQYFGPGTRLTVL.

This clone was seen just once. V is TRBV19 and J is TRBJ1-5; 7 nucleotides agree with TRBD1. V was clipped by 7 bases and J by 4 bases; unmatched bases: 10. CDR1 and CDR2 (germline): LNHDA, SQIVND (reference sequence). This CDR3 is 15 amino acids long. CDR3 coding DNA: TGTGCCAGTAACGTCAGGGGGGCCTTTAATCAGCCCCAGCATTTT. The encoded protein is CASNVRGAFNQPQHF.

This chain links TRBV10-3 with TRBJ2-7; D possibly corresponds to TRBD2 (7 bases). The CDR3 is 12 amino acids. Germline assignment: CDR1 ENHRY and CDR2 SYGVKD. Trimming shortened V by 6 bases and J by 7 bases, and 13 bases separated the two germline ends. The CDR3, as DNA: TGTGCCATCAGGGCGGGGGCAGAGGAGCAGTACTTC. The encoded protein is CAIRAGAEEQYF.

This rearrangement joins TRBV4-3 to TRBJ1-2, with a tentative D call TRBD1 (5 bases). This CDR3 has 18 amino acids. The germline V gene has CDR1 LGHNA and CDR2 YSLEER. V shed 0 bases and J shed 2 bases, with 19 bases lying between them. The DNA for the CDR3 is TGCGCCAGCAGCCAAGATAGCCAGGGTCCGTTGCGAAACTATGGCTACACCTTC. Amino acids: CASSQDSQGPLRNYGYTF.

V gene TRBV2 combines with J gene TRBJ1-6; D not resolved. The CDR3 is 13 residues long. Trimming took 6 bases from V and 6 from J, leaving 9 bases between them. Germline-derived CDR1 and CDR2 are SNHLY and FYNNEI. CDR3 amino acids: CASRVFSNSPLHF. In DNA, the CDR3 is TGTGCCAGCAGAGTTTTTTCTAATTCACCCCTCCACTTT.

This clone was observed once. This chain joins TRBV14 and TRBJ2-3; D perhaps matches TRBD1 (5 bases). Germline-derived CDR1 and CDR2 are SGHDN and FVKESK. This CDR3 contains 16 residues. V was cut by 0 bases and J by 0 bases, with 10 bases left in between. CDR3 nucleotide sequence: TGTGCCAGCAGCCAAGATCAAGCAGGGAGCACAGATACGCAGTATTTT. Translation gives CASSQDQAGSTDTQYF.

The V gene is TRBV11-2, the J gene TRBJ1-6, with 12 bases identical to TRBD1. This CDR3 is 17 amino acids long. The V gene end was trimmed by 1 base and the J gene end by 6 bases; junction bases not matched to a gene: 4. The germline V gene has CDR1 SGHAT and CDR2 FQNNGV. The CDR3 spells CASSLVGQGAVNSPLHF. CDR3 DNA: TGTGCCAGCAGCTTAGTGGGACAGGGGGCAGTTAATTCACCCCTCCACTTT.

The chain employs TRBV4-1 and TRBJ2-7, with 12 nucleotides matching TRBD2. This CDR3 is 14 amino acids long. With V trimmed by 4 bases and J by 5 bases, 3 bases remained unmatched. CDR1 MGHRA and CDR2 YSYEKL come from the germline V gene. In DNA, the CDR3 is TGCGCCAGCAGCCGACTAGCGGGGGCCCACGAGCAGTACTTC. Protein: CASSRLAGAHEQYF.

The rearrangement links TRBV5-1 to TRBJ2-3; D not resolved. Germline CDR1 reads SGHRS; CDR2 reads YFSETQ. The CDR3 loop spans 11 amino acids. With 2 bases removed from V and 8 bases from J, the gap between germline ends came to 6 bases. Here the CDR3 reads CASSFKGTQYF. CDR3 coding DNA: TGCGCCAGCAGCTTTAAGGGTACGCAGTATTTT. Looking up the rest from reference TRBV5-1 and TRBJ2-3 gives the full variable domain: KAGVTQTPRYLIKTRGQQVTLSCSPISGHRSVSWYQQTPGQGLQFLFEYFSETQRNKGNFPGRFSGRQFSNSRSEMNVSTLELGDSALYLCASSFKGTQYFGPGTRLTVL.

The chain couples TRBV2 to TRBJ1-1; D possibly corresponds to TRBD1 (5 bases). The CDR3 is 13 amino acids. Germline lookup yields CDR1 SNHLY and CDR2 FYNNEI. Trimming pared 6 bases from V and 0 bases from J, leaving 8 bases between. CDR3 loop: CASRQGLNTEAFF. The DNA for the CDR3 is TGTGCCAGCAGGCAGGGATTGAACACTGAAGCTTTCTTT. Filled out from reference TRBV2 and TRBJ1-1, the complete variable domain reads EPEVTQTPSHQVTQMGQEVILRCVPISNHLYFYWYRQILGQKVEFLVSFYNNEISEKSEIFDDQFSVERPDGSNFTLKIRSTKLEDSAMYFCASRQGLNTEAFFGQGTRLTVV.

This sequence joins TRBV5-6 and TRBJ2-7, with D perhaps assigned TRBD1 or TRBD2 (5 bases each). Trimming pared 1 base from V and 3 bases from J, leaving 14 bases between. The CDR3 has 15 amino acids. In germline, CDR1 is SGHDT, CDR2 YYEEEE. The CDR3: CASSLLGTGYYEQYF. The CDR3 bases are TGTGCCAGCAGCTTGCTTGGGACGGGGTACTACGAGCAGTACTTC.

This chain connects TRBV19 to TRBJ1-3; D unresolved. CDR1 and CDR2 from the germline V gene are LNHDA and SQIVND (reference sequence). The CDR3 is made up of 14 amino acids. Trimming stripped 2 bases from V and 0 bases from J, with 5 bases between. This CDR3 is CASSITFSGNTIYF. CDR3 coding DNA: TGTGCCAGTAGTATAACATTCTCTGGAAACACCATATATTTT.

This chain uses TRBV5-1 with TRBJ1-2, with 7 bases matching TRBD1. In germline, CDR1 is SGHRS, CDR2 YFSETQ. The CDR3 is 16 amino acids. With 3 bases clipped from V and 0 bases from J, the junction kept 8 bases outside the gene matches. The CDR3: CASSYEGGPANYGYTF. The CDR3 DNA is TGCGCCAGCAGCTACGAAGGGGGCCCAGCTAACTATGGCTACACCTTC.

This chain connects TRBV7-9 to TRBJ2-2; D remains ambiguous. Germline V gene lookup returns CDR1 SEHNR and CDR2 FQNEAQ (reference sequence). V lost 7 bases to trimming and J lost 4 bases, with 10 bases between them. There are 13 residues in the CDR3. CDR3 nucleotides: TGTGCCAGCACCAAAGAGATCACCGGGGAGCTGTTTTTT. Protein sequence: CASTKEITGELFF.

This sequence joins TRBV5-4 and TRBJ2-3, with 10 nucleotides matching TRBD2. Germline CDR1 and CDR2: SGHNT and YYREEE (reference sequence). Trimming removed 3 bases from V and 5 bases from J; junction bases left unmatched: 12. This CDR3 is built from 17 residues. For the CDR3, the DNA is TGTGCCAGCAGCTATAACCGAGCGGGGGGGCGGGAAGATACGCAGTATTTT. Protein product: CASSYNRAGGREDTQYF.

The chain carries TRBV19 and TRBJ1-1; D unclear. Germline V gene lookup returns CDR1 LNHDA and CDR2 SQIVND (reference sequence). V lost 3 bases to trimming and J lost 1 base, with 9 bases between them. The length of the CDR3 is 14 residues. The CDR3 nucleotides read TGTGCCAGTAGTATCAATCCCCCGAACACTGAAGCTTTCTTT. Residues: CASSINPPNTEAFF.

Points on this clone: Germline is not matched at one junction end, which may reflect a read error. V is TRBV4-2 and J is TRBJ2-3; D may be TRBD1 (5 bases). Germline values: CDR1 LGHNA, CDR2 YNFKEQ. CDR3 length: 13 residues. In DNA form, the CDR3 reads TGTGCCAGCAGCCAAGAAACCACAGGTACGCAGTATTTT. Translating it yields CASSQETTGTQYF.

V usage is TRBV4-2 and J usage is TRBJ1-2; a weak D match, TRBD1 (5 bases). Trimming took 0 bases from V and 4 from J, leaving 12 bases between them. This CDR3 has 15 amino acids. Germline V lookup: CDR1 LGHNA, CDR2 YNFKEQ. This CDR3 is CASSQDVGAAYGYTF. For the CDR3, the DNA is TGTGCCAGCAGCCAAGATGTTGGGGCAGCCTATGGCTACACCTTC.

The chain carries TRBV30 and TRBJ1-5; 7 positions match TRBD1. This CDR3 comprises 14 residues. CDR1 is GTSNPN, CDR2 SVGIG, per germline (reference sequence). Trimming took 4 bases from V and 8 from J; bases not matched to a gene: 11. CDR3 in DNA: TGTGCCTGGACCAGGGGGTTGGGCGAAGAGCCCCAGCATTTT. The encoded protein is CAWTRGLGEEPQHF.

The chain links TRBV29-1 to TRBJ2-1; 7 positions match TRBD1. This CDR3 has 15 amino acids. Germline lookup yields CDR1 SQVTM and CDR2 ANQGSEA. The V and J ends lost 2 bases and 3 bases, in that order; junction bases with no gene match: 7. The CDR3 loop reads CSVESEGAVYNEQFF. CDR3 in DNA: TGCAGCGTTGAAAGCGAGGGGGCCGTCTACAATGAGCAGTTCTTC.

CDR3 DNA: TGCGCCAGCAGCCAAGATCAGACTACTCATTATGGCTACACCTTC. Protein sequence: CASSQDQTTHYGYTF. This chain joins TRBV4-1 and TRBJ1-2; D not resolved. The CDR3 consists of 15 residues. The V gene's germline CDR1 is MGHRA and CDR2 YSYEKL. V lost 0 bases and J 5 bases, leaving 13 bases between the germline ends.

This chain joins TRBV2 and TRBJ2-5; D perhaps matches TRBD2 (6 bases). Trimming stripped 8 bases from V and 2 bases from J, with 18 bases between. The CDR3 length is 15 residues. The germline V gene has CDR1 SNHLY and CDR2 FYNNEI. This CDR3 is CASWGTLTLQETQYF. CDR3 sequence (DNA): TGTGCCAGCTGGGGGACTCTGACGCTTCAAGAGACCCAGTACTTC.